This T cell receptor (beta chain) is from a study of blood T cell repertoires in COVID-19. Study-level information: Samples came from the United States, Italy and Spain, spanning acute and convalescent COVID-19.

V was clipped by 5 bases and J by 8 bases, with 13 bases between them. The CDR3 spans 14 residues. CDR1 and CDR2 from the germline V gene are SGHVS and FNYEAQ. Study processing details: Counts of nucleated cells, estimated from reference gene primer amplification, were obtained. Using immunoSEQ multiplex PCR, the repertoire was profiled, and TCRdb retains in-frame clones only, with some absent. The V and J calls and the clone size are those of that table, but D and trimming were determined from the DNA. Of tens of thousands of clones listed, around 84% were seen once; the top ten hold roughly three fifths.

The sample was peripheral blood. J is TRBJ1-6 and V is TRBV7-6, with a tentative D call TRBD1 (5 bases). This receptor was taken from a man in his 70s with acute or convalescent COVID-19. The CDR3 protein is CASSRVGADSPLHF. DNA for the CDR3: TGTGCCAGCAGCCGGGTAGGGGCCGATTCACCCCTCCACTTT.